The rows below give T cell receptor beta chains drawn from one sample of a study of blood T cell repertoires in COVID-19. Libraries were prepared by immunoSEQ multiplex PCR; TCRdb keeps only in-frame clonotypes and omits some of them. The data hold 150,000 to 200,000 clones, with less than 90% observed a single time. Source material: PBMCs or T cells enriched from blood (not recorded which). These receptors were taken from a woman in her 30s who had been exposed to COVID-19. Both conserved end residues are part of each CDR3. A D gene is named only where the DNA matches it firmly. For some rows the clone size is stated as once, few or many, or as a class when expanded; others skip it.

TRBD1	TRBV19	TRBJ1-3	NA	CASSPQRPQGASGNTIYF	TGTGCCAGTAGTCCACAAAGACCACAGGGGGCGTCTGGAAACACCATATATTTT
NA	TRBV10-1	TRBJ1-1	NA	CASSESGGSEAFF	TGCGCCAGCAGTGAGTCGGGAGGCAGCGAAGCTTTCTTT
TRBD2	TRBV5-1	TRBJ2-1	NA	CASSFYSGGTYNEQFF	TGCGCCAGCAGCTTTTACAGCGGGGGGACATACAATGAGCAGTTCTTC
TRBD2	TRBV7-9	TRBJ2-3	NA	CASSGGGITDTQYF	TGTGCCAGCAGCGGGGGGGGAATCACAGATACGCAGTATTTT
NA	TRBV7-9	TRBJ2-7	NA	CASSPDSIYEQYF	TGTGCCAGCAGCCCCGACAGTATCTACGAGCAGTACTTC
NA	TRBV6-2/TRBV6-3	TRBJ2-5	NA	CASSYSGETQYF	TGTGCCAGCAGTTACTCCGGGGAGACCCAGTACTTC
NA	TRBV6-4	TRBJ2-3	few	CASSEGLGTDTQYF	TGTGCCAGCAGTGAGGGACTCGGCACAGATACGCAGTATTTT
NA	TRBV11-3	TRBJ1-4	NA	CASSLVRLHEKLFF	TGTGCCAGCAGCTTAGTGCGTTTACATGAAAAACTGTTTTTT
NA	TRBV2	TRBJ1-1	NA	CAILTDRVDTEAFF	TGTGCCATCCTGACCGACAGAGTCGACACTGAAGCTTTCTTT
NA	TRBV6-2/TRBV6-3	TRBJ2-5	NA	CASSPQGPGRTETQYF	TGTGCCAGCAGCCCCCAGGGTCCGGGGAGGACGGAGACCCAGTACTTC
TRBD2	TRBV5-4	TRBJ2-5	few	CASSHPGGPETQYF	TGTGCCAGCAGCCACCCGGGGGGGCCGGAGACCCAGTACTTC
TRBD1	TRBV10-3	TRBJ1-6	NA	CAIRVDRADSPLHF	TGTGCCATCAGGGTTGACAGGGCAGATTCACCCCTCCACTTT
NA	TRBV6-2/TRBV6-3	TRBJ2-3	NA	CASSLGGALTDTQYF	TGTGCCAGCAGTTTAGGGGGGGCCCTCACAGATACGCAGTATTTT
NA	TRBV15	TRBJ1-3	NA	CATSRPEESPGNTIYF	TGTGCCACCAGCAGGCCGGAGGAGAGCCCTGGAAACACCATATATTTT
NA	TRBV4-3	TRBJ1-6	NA	CASSQDSQGQNSPLHF	TGCGCCAGCAGCCAAGATAGTCAGGGCCAAAATTCACCCCTCCACTTT
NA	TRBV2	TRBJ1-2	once	CASVPLRENYGYTF	TGTGCCAGCGTACCACTTCGAGAGAACTATGGCTACACCTTC
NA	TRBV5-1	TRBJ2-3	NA	CASSPGDSSTDTQYF	TGCGCCAGCAGCCCGGGGGATTCTAGCACAGATACGCAGTATTTT
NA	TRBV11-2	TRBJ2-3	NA	CASSQFTQYF	TGTGCCAGCAGCCAGTTCACGCAGTATTTT
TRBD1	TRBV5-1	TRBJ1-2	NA	CASSGRGTGIEGYTF	TGCGCCAGCAGCGGCAGAGGGACAGGGATTGAGGGCTACACCTTC
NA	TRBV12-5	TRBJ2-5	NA	CASGLVLGGLQETQYF	TGTGCTAGTGGTTTGGTACTCGGTGGACTCCAAGAGACCCAGTACTTC
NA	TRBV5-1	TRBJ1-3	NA	CASSYGTFTNGNTIYF	TGCGCCAGCAGCTATGGGACATTTACTAATGGAAACACCATATATTTT
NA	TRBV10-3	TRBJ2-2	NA	CAIPREGANTGELFF	TGTGCCATCCCTAGGGAAGGGGCGAACACCGGGGAGCTGTTTTTT
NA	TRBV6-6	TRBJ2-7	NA	CASSEFRNAGEQYF	TGTGCCAGCAGTGAGTTCAGGAACGCCGGCGAGCAGTACTTC
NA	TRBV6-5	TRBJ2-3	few	CASSYSQGFIGDTQYF	TGTGCCAGCAGTTACTCCCAGGGGTTTATTGGAGATACGCAGTATTTT
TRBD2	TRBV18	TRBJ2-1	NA	CASSPRPGGRSSSYNEQFF	TGTGCCAGCTCACCTCGTCCGGGGGGACGATCGAGCTCCTACAATGAGCAGTTCTTC
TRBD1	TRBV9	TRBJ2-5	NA	CATQKNRDRHQETQYF	TGTGCCACCCAAAAGAATCGGGACAGACACCAAGAGACCCAGTACTTC
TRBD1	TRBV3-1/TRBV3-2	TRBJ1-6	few	CASSQDATGASPLHF	TGTGCCAGCAGCCAAGACGCGACAGGGGCTTCACCCCTCCACTTT
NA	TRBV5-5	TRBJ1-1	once	CASRPSTRNTEAFF	TGTGCCAGCAGACCCTCGACAAGGAACACTGAAGCTTTCTTT
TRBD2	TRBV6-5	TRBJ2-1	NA	CASSGTSGYEQFF	TGTGCCAGCAGCGGGACTAGCGGGTATGAGCAGTTCTTC
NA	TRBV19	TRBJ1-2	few	CASRGREFDGYTF	TGTGCCAGTAGAGGACGGGAGTTTGATGGCTACACCTTC
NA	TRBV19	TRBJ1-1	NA	CASGGNTEAFF	TGTGCCAGCGGGGGGAACACTGAAGCTTTCTTT
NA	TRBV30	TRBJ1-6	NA	CAWSKSPNSPLHF	TGTGCCTGGAGTAAGAGCCCTAATTCACCCCTCCACTTT
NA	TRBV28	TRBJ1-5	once	CASSLLQGNSNQPQHF	TGTGCCAGCAGTCTTCTCCAGGGAAATAGCAATCAGCCCCAGCATTTT
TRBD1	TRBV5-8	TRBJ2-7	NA	CASSLWGQGAGYEQYF	TGTGCCAGCAGCTTGTGGGGACAGGGGGCAGGGTACGAGCAGTACTTC
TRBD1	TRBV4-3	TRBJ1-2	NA	CASSQGSPPGQGARYGGYTF	TGCGCCAGCAGCCAAGGAAGTCCACCGGGACAGGGGGCGCGGTATGGTGGCTACACCTTC
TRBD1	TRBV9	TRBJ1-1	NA	CASSAGQGVPNTEAFF	TGTGCCAGCAGCGCAGGACAGGGGGTACCGAACACTGAAGCTTTCTTT
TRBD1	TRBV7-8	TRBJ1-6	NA	CASSFRGQELYNSPLHF	TGTGCCAGCAGCTTTAGGGGACAGGAGCTTTATAATTCACCCCTCCACTTT
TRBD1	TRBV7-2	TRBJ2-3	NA	CASSLASQGALDTQYF	TGTGCCAGCAGCTTAGCATCACAGGGGGCGTTAGATACGCAGTATTTT
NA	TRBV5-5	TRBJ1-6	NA	CASSLVQAPNSPLHF	TGTGCCAGCAGCTTGGTTCAGGCGCCCAATTCACCCCTCCACTTT
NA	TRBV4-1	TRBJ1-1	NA	CASSQVRGNTEAFF	TGCGCCAGCAGCCAAGTAAGGGGCAACACTGAAGCTTTCTTT
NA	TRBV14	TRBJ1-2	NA	CASSQDYQGMAYGYTF	TGTGCCAGCAGCCAAGATTACCAGGGAATGGCCTATGGCTACACCTTC
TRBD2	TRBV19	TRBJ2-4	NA	CASTHPGGAKNIQYF	TGTGCCAGTACCCACCCCGGGGGGGCCAAAAACATTCAGTACTTC
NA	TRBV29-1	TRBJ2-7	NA	CSVEGISYEQYF	TGCAGCGTTGAAGGTATCTCCTACGAGCAGTACTTC
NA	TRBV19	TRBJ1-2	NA	CATLAPEGYTF	TGTGCCACCTTAGCCCCCGAAGGCTACACCTTC
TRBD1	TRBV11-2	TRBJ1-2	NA	CASSAIRDRGVRYGYTF	TGTGCCAGCAGCGCGATCCGGGACAGGGGGGTTCGGTATGGCTACACCTTC
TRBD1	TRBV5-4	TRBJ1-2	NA	CASSLGAPGQGFYGYTF	TGTGCCAGCAGCTTGGGGGCACCGGGACAGGGATTCTATGGCTACACCTTC
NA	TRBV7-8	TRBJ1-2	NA	CASSPDYRHNYGYTF	TGTGCCAGCAGCCCGGACTACCGACACAACTATGGCTACACCTTC
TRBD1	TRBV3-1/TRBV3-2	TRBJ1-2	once	CASSTRQGASYGYTF	TGTGCCAGCAGCACCCGACAGGGGGCGAGCTATGGCTACACCTTC